These 9 T cell receptor beta chains share one sample of origin, sequenced in a study of T cells in Graves' hyperthyroidism and ophthalmopathy. Amplification of TCR beta CDR3 regions was performed using RNA transcripts as template. In the first-round RT-PCR of the TCR CDR3, the HTBI primer set was used. A single record per CDR3 protein comes from TCRdb applying MiXCR to the multiplex PCR reads. The sample has 500,000 to 650,000 distinct CDR3 sequences, roughly 15% seen once; the top ten hold around 17%. The specimen was blood. These TCRs come from a woman aged 18-29 years with Graves' ophthalmopathy.

This clonotype was observed many times. This chain connects TRBV5-1 to TRBJ1-1, with 8 nucleotides matching TRBD1. CDR3 length: 15 residues. J gave up 2 bases and V 3 bases, and 6 bases lay outside the gene matches. Per the germline V gene, CDR1 is SGHRS and CDR2 is YFSETQ. The CDR3 DNA is TGCGCCAGCAGCTCCGGACAGGGTTCAAACACTGAAGCTTTCTTT. This codes for CASSSGQGSNTEAFF.

The table lists this clonotype with a few counts. The rearrangement links TRBV19 to TRBJ1-1; D might be TRBD1 (6 bases). The CDR3 totals 14 residues. V lost 3 bases to trimming and J lost 3 bases, with 11 bases between them. Germline values: CDR1 LNHDA, CDR2 SQIVND (reference sequence). As DNA, the CDR3 is TGTGCCAGTAGTATTCAGGGGACGGACACTGAAGCTTTCTTT. This translates into CASSIQGTDTEAFF. Filled out from reference TRBV19 and TRBJ1-1, the complete variable domain reads DGGITQSPKYLFRKEGQNVTLSCEQNLNHDAMYWYRQDPGQGLRLIYYSQIVNDFQKGDIAEGYSVSREKKESFPLTVTSAQKNPTAFYLCASSIQGTDTEAFFGQGTRLTVV.

This clonotype came up a few times. The genes are TRBV30 and TRBJ1-2; TRBD1 matches at 10 bases. V lost 4 bases and J lost 6; bases outside the gene matches: 8. The CDR3 extends over 14 amino acids. From germline, CDR1 is GTSNPN and CDR2 SVGIG (reference sequence). Written as DNA, the CDR3 is TGTGCCTGGACTACCGGGACAGGGGAGCATGGCTACACCTTC. Translation: CAWTTGTGEHGYTF.

The chain carries TRBV28 and TRBJ2-5; the D is unclear. Trimming shortened V by 3 bases and J by 0 bases, and 5 bases separated the two germline ends. This CDR3 region has 13 residues. Germline V gene lookup returns CDR1 MDHEN and CDR2 SYDVKM. DNA for the CDR3: TGTGCCAGCAGTTTCATGTACCAAGAGACCCAGTACTTC. It translates to CASSFMYQETQYF.

This clonotype appeared a single time. This rearrangement joins TRBV19 to TRBJ1-3; D gene uncertain. CDR3 size: 16 residues. Deletions cut 1 base from V and 0 bases from J, with 10 bases between. Germline V gene sequence: CDR1 LNHDA, CDR2 SQIVND (reference sequence). In nucleotides, the CDR3 is TGTGCCAGTAGTATAGCCGTGGTCAACTCTGGAAACACCATATATTTT. Translating it yields CASSIAVVNSGNTIYF.

There are many counts of this clonotype. This chain links TRBV20-1 with TRBJ1-6, with D perhaps matching TRBD1 (6 bases). Trimming shortened V by 5 bases and J by 8 bases, and 16 bases separated the two germline ends. This CDR3 comprises 14 residues. Germline-derived CDR1 and CDR2 are DFQATT and SNEGSKA (reference sequence). The CDR3 coding sequence is TGCAGTGCTGAAAGTACAGGGTTGTATTCACCCCTCCACTTT. This sequence encodes CSAESTGLYSPLHF.

This clonotype was observed at least ten times. The chain uses TRBV7-2 and TRBJ2-7; D gene ambiguous. CDR1 SGHTA and CDR2 FQGNSA come from the germline V gene. The CDR3 extends over 12 amino acids. Trimming left V 4 bases short and J 2 bases short, with 6 bases between. CDR3 sequence reads: CASSSIPYEQYF. In DNA, the CDR3 is TGTGCCAGCAGCTCCATACCCTACGAGCAGTACTTC. The full variable domain, with the rest looked up from reference TRBV7-2 and TRBJ2-7, is GAGVSQSPSNKVTEKGKDVELRCDPISGHTALYWYRQSLGQGLEFLIYFQGNSAPDKSGLPSDRFSAERTGGSVSTLTIQRTQQEDSAVYLCASSSIPYEQYFGPGTRLTVT.

This clonotype has only a few counts. V is TRBV20-1 and J is TRBJ2-1; the D gene is possibly TRBD2 (7 bases). V was cut by 3 bases and J by 10 bases, with 22 bases left in between. CDR1 DFQATT and CDR2 SNEGSKA come from the germline V gene (reference sequence). This CDR3 has 15 residues. This CDR3 reads CSASTRGGVKEEQFF. The CDR3 region has the DNA TGCAGTGCTAGTACGAGGGGGGGCGTAAAGGAGGAGCAGTTCTTC.

This clonotype appeared many times. The chain recombines TRBV4-2 with TRBJ1-1; D unclear. CDR1 is LGHNA, CDR2 YNFKEQ, per germline. V lost 2 bases and J 3 bases, leaving 13 bases between the germline ends. The CDR3 runs 15 residues. Here the CDR3 DNA reads TGTGCCAGCAGCCAACGGCGGAATGAGGACACTGAAGCTTTCTTT. Its protein is CASSQRRNEDTEAFF.